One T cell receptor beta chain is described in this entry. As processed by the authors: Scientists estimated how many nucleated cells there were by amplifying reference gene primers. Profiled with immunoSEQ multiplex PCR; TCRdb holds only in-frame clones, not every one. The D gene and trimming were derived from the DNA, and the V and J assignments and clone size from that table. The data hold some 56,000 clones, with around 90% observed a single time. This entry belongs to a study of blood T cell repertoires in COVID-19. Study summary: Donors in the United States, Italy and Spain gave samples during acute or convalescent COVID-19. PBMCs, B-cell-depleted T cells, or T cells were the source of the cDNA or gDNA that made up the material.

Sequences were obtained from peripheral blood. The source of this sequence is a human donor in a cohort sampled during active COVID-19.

The CDR3 loop reads CASRRGHQPSYEQYF. The CDR3 DNA reads TGTGCCAGTAGGCGGGGGCACCAGCCTTCCTACGAGCAGTACTTC. The chain uses TRBV19 and TRBJ2-7; D may be TRBD2 (7 bases). The germline V gene encodes CDR1 LNHDA and CDR2 SQIVND (reference sequence). The CDR3 is 15 amino acids. Deletions cut 6 bases from V and 1 base from J, with 16 bases between.